These 32 T cell receptor beta chains originate from one sample sequenced in a study of regulatory T cells in long-lasting Graves disease. The time point here: persistent/refractory GD, antithyroid drugs over 5 years with positive TRAb. Scientists built the TCR library using RNA that was extracted from PBMCs. CDR3 regions were amplified by Arm-PCR using iRepertoire HTBI primers to build TCR beta libraries. Via MiXCR, TCRdb re-called the multiplex PCR reads, giving one row per CDR3 protein. Of roughly 300,000 distinct CDR3 sequences in the sample, 22% are singletons; the top ten hold about 56%. Sequenced material: peripheral blood mononuclear cells (PBMCs), taken when the disease was refractory, from a patient treated with antithyroid drugs. These receptors came from a female donor with Graves disease.

V is TRBV20-1 and J is TRBJ2-7, with 7 bases lining up with TRBD1. This CDR3 has 14 amino acids. Germline loops: CDR1 DFQATT, CDR2 SNEGSKA (reference sequence). This CDR3 is CSTATSGQTYEQYF. The CDR3 DNA reads TGCAGCACCGCGACATCGGGACAGACCTACGAGCAGTACTTC.

This clonotype was seen at least ten times. CDR3 amino acids: CASSLTDSAEAFF. DNA for the CDR3: TGTGCCAGCTCACTGACAGATTCGGCTGAAGCTTTCTTT. J is TRBJ1-1 and V is TRBV18; tentative D call: TRBD1 (5 bases). CDR1 and CDR2 (germline): KGHSH, LQKENI. The CDR3 loop spans 13 amino acids. The V gene lost 4 bases and the J gene lost 6 bases, with 12 bases spanning the gap.

The genes are TRBV4-2 and TRBJ1-1; D is unclear. The CDR3 totals 13 residues. CDR1 and CDR2 (germline): LGHNA, YNFKEQ. The V gene lost 1 base and the J gene lost 2 bases, with 5 bases spanning the gap. The DNA for the CDR3 is TGTGCCAGCAGCCAAGCAGGAAACACTGAAGCTTTCTTT. Protein product: CASSQAGNTEAFF.

The gene calls are TRBV6-2 or TRBV6-3 and TRBJ2-1; 9 nucleotides agree with TRBD1. Germline V gene lookup returns CDR1 MNHEY and CDR2 SVGEGT. V lost 8 bases to trimming and J lost 8 bases; unmatched junction nucleotides: 10. This CDR3 region has 14 residues. Here the CDR3 DNA reads TGTGCCAGCTTGATGGGGACAGGGTCACATGAGCAGTTCTTC. It codes for CASLMGTGSHEQFF.

The chain recombines TRBV4-1 with TRBJ2-7, with 7 bases aligning to TRBD2. The CDR3 is made up of 15 amino acids. Germline V gene sequence: CDR1 MGHRA, CDR2 YSYEKL. J gave up 0 bases and V 4 bases, and 6 bases lay outside the gene matches. In DNA form, the CDR3 reads TGCGCCAGCAGCCTCGACGGGAGGACCTCCTACGAGCAGTACTTC. It yields the protein CASSLDGRTSYEQYF.

This clonotype was seen many times. The chain is built from TRBV3-1 and TRBJ2-7, with 7 bases aligning to TRBD1. Germline assignment: CDR1 LGHDT and CDR2 YNNKEL (reference sequence). This CDR3 contains 15 residues. Trimming removed 3 bases from V and 0 bases from J; junction bases left unmatched: 5. The DNA of the CDR3 is TGTGCCAGCAGCCAGAAGACAGGGAGCTCCTACGAGCAGTACTTC. As protein: CASSQKTGSSYEQYF.

The CDR3 protein is CASSYEGSVTYEQYF. The CDR3 bases are TGTGCCAGCAGTTACGAGGGGTCGGTGACCTACGAGCAGTACTTC. V gene TRBV6-2 or TRBV6-3 combines with J gene TRBJ2-7, with D tentatively TRBD1 or TRBD2 (5 bases each). The CDR3 is 15 amino acids. Trimming took 2 bases from V and 2 from J, leaving 13 bases between them. Germline V CDR1 and CDR2: MNHEY, SVGEGT.

This clonotype was counted between two and nine times. The chain employs TRBV7-2 and TRBJ2-7, with D perhaps matching TRBD1 (6 bases). This CDR3 has 14 residues. Trimming left V 3 bases short and J 3 bases short, with 12 bases between. CDR1 and CDR2 (germline): SGHTA, FQGNSA. The CDR3 loop reads CASSLRKQGYEQYF. Here the CDR3 DNA reads TGTGCCAGCAGCTTGCGAAAACAGGGCTACGAGCAGTACTTC.

The gene calls are TRBV7-2 and TRBJ2-1, with 7 bases aligning to TRBD2. The CDR3 totals 15 residues. The germline CDR1 and CDR2 sequences are SGHTA and FQGNSA. V was clipped by 8 bases and J by 3 bases; unmatched bases: 10. CDR3 protein: CASGDLAENYNEQFF. CDR3 nucleotides: TGTGCCAGCGGGGACCTAGCGGAAAACTACAATGAGCAGTTCTTC.

Worth noting for this clonotype: A much larger clonotype is one base distant, so this may be a read error. The chain is built from TRBV7-2 and TRBJ1-1; TRBD1 is a possible D gene (6 bases). V was pared by 1 base and J by 6 bases, with 15 bases between. The CDR3 loop spans 15 amino acids. CDR1 is SGHTA, CDR2 FQGNSA, per germline. The CDR3 region has the DNA TGTGCCAGCAGCTTAGACCCAGGGGAGGCGGCTGAAGCTTTCTTT. It encodes CASSLDPGEAAEAFF.

The chain has TRBV29-1 and TRBJ2-7; D is possibly TRBD1 or TRBD2 (5 bases each). The V gene's germline CDR1 is SQVTM and CDR2 ANQGSEA. The ends were cut back, 7 bases at V and 3 bases at J, with 10 bases in the middle. The CDR3 has 11 amino acids. CDR3 in DNA: TGCAGCGCCGGTGGGGGCTACGAGCAGTACTTC. It translates to CSAGGGYEQYF.

This rearrangement joins TRBV4-2 to TRBJ1-2, with 7 nucleotides matching TRBD1. With 4 bases clipped from V and 4 bases from J, the junction kept 6 bases outside the gene matches. The V gene's germline CDR1 is LGHNA and CDR2 YNFKEQ. The CDR3 loop spans 14 amino acids. The CDR3 DNA sequence: TGTGCCAGCAGCCGGTGGGACAGCTCCTATGGCTACACCTTC. Encoded protein: CASSRWDSSYGYTF.

This clonotype was detected only a few times. This chain joins TRBV7-2 and TRBJ2-5, with TRBD2 matching 10 bases. The end of the DNA aligns better with TRBJ2-7, so the J call may be wrong. The CDR3 is 14 amino acids. Germline-derived CDR1 and CDR2 are SGHTA and FQGNSA. CDR3 protein: CASSSRTSGYEQYF. As DNA, the CDR3 is TGTGCCAGCAGCTCTAGGACTAGCGGTTACGAGCAGTACTTC.

On this clonotype: It is likely a read error: a sequence one base away is far more abundant. The V gene is TRBV7-2, the J gene TRBJ2-1; 11 bases fit TRBD2. The CDR3 extends over 16 amino acids. Germline V lookup: CDR1 SGHTA, CDR2 FQGNSA. The CDR3 DNA reads as TGTGCCAGCAACTTAGCGGGAGGGGGTGCCTACAATGAGCAGTTCTTC. It yields the protein CASNLAGGGAYNEQFF.

This clonotype has a count of ten or more. V and J are TRBV28 and TRBJ1-1, with 8 bases lining up with TRBD1. The germline V gene encodes CDR1 MDHEN and CDR2 SYDVKM. This CDR3 has 16 residues. V lost 3 bases and J lost 5; bases outside the gene matches: 11. CDR3: CASSFYPTGERTEAFF. In nucleotides, the CDR3 is TGTGCCAGCAGTTTTTACCCGACAGGGGAAAGAACTGAAGCTTTCTTT.

The chain has TRBV6-9 and TRBJ2-7, with 9 bases lining up with TRBD1. Germline V gene lookup returns CDR1 MNHGY and CDR2 SVAAGI. The V segment lost 3 bases and the J segment 4 bases; nucleotides outside the gene matches: 7. The CDR3 has 15 residues. In DNA, the CDR3 is TGTGCCAGCAGTTACGAGGACAGGGGATTTTACGAGCAGTACTTC. Its translation: CASSYEDRGFYEQYF.

This chain uses TRBV6-1 with TRBJ2-3; 12 bases line up with TRBD2. Germline CDR1 MNHNS, CDR2 SASEGT. J was trimmed by 5 bases and V by 8 bases; bases with no gene match: 8. The CDR3 is 15 residues long. This chain's CDR3 is CASPPSGRARDTQYF. The CDR3 DNA reads TGTGCCAGCCCCCCTAGCGGGAGGGCGAGAGATACGCAGTATTTT.

This clonotype was seen at least ten times. The rearrangement joins TRBV28 to TRBJ2-7; 13 nucleotides align to TRBD2. The CDR3 consists of 15 residues. CDR1 MDHEN and CDR2 SYDVKM come from the germline V gene. After removal of 6 bases from V and 5 bases from J, the junction contained 7 bases not matched to a gene. CDR3 coding DNA: TGTGCCAGCAGGGAAGGACTAGCGGGAGTAAACGAGCAGTACTTC. Encoded protein: CASREGLAGVNEQYF.

Ten or more counts support this clonotype. The rearrangement joins TRBV29-1 to TRBJ2-5, with a tentative D call TRBD1 (5 bases). The CDR3 extends over 14 amino acids. The ends were cut back, 4 bases at V and 1 base at J, with 13 bases in the middle. Germline lookup yields CDR1 SQVTM and CDR2 ANQGSEA. In DNA, the CDR3 is TGCAGCGTTGTCTGGGCAGGGTCCCAAGAGACCCAGTACTTC. Protein: CSVVWAGSQETQYF.

This clonotype occurred a few times. This chain uses TRBV20-1 with TRBJ1-1; 7 nucleotides line up with TRBD1. The CDR3 contains 14 residues. CDR1 DFQATT and CDR2 SNEGSKA come from the germline V gene (reference sequence). V lost 7 bases, J lost 0 bases, and 8 bases stayed unmatched. The CDR3 DNA reads as TGCAGTGTGGTTCCGGGACAGTTGAACACTGAAGCTTTCTTT. Its translation is CSVVPGQLNTEAFF.

The CDR3 loop is CASSPRVRDPYEQYF. CDR3 coding DNA: TGTGCCAGCAGTCCCAGGGTCCGGGATCCCTACGAGCAGTACTTC. The chain combines TRBV6-1 with TRBJ2-7; D might be TRBD1 or TRBD2, each matching 5 bases. The V end lost 5 bases, the J end lost 2 bases, and 16 bases lay between the germline ends. Germline CDR1 and CDR2: MNHNS and SASEGT. This CDR3 has 15 residues.

The chain links TRBV12-3 or TRBV12-4 to TRBJ2-7, with D perhaps matching TRBD2 (5 bases). Trimming pared 3 bases from V and 5 bases from J, leaving 14 bases between. The CDR3 runs to 14 residues. The DNA of the CDR3 is TGTGCCAGCAGTTTCCGGGGAGCTAGGAACGAGCAGTACTTC. Protein: CASSFRGARNEQYF.

J is TRBJ2-3 and V is TRBV20-1; 11 bases match TRBD2. The CDR3 has 16 amino acids. Germline V gives CDR1 DFQATT, CDR2 SNEGSKA (reference sequence). Trimming cost V 6 bases and J 6 bases; bases outside gene matches: 14. The CDR3 is CSATLAGGPMSDTQYF. The CDR3 DNA is TGCAGTGCAACCTTAGCGGGAGGGCCTATGTCGGATACGCAGTATTTT.

This sequence joins TRBV19 and TRBJ1-5; TRBD1 matches at 7 bases. The junction had 11 bases not matched to a gene; V was cut back by 5 bases and J by 4 bases. Looked up from germline, CDR1 is LNHDA and CDR2 is SQIVND (reference sequence). CDR3 length: 16 residues. CDR3 bases: TGTGCCAGTAGTTCGACGGACAGGAGAAAGAATCAGCCCCAGCATTTT. Protein sequence: CASSSTDRRKNQPQHF. The entire variable domain, with the rest obtained from reference TRBV19 and TRBJ1-5, is as follows: DGGITQSPKYLFRKEGQNVTLSCEQNLNHDAMYWYRQDPGQGLRLIYYSQIVNDFQKGDIAEGYSVSREKKESFPLTVTSAQKNPTAFYLCASSSTDRRKNQPQHFGDGTRLSIL.

This clonotype was seen only a few times. The genes are TRBV20-1 and TRBJ1-1; TRBD1 might be the D (6 bases). Germline assignment: CDR1 DFQATT and CDR2 SNEGSKA (reference sequence). There are 19 residues in the CDR3. V lost 0 bases, J lost 5 bases, and 28 bases lay in between. The CDR3 sequence: CSARDFIGGRGAGGTEAFF. The CDR3 region has the DNA TGCAGTGCTAGAGATTTTATTGGGGGCCGGGGGGCAGGAGGGACTGAAGCTTTCTTT.

This clonotype came up many times. The genes are TRBV30 and TRBJ2-6; D is ambiguous. This CDR3 has 15 amino acids. Trimming pared 0 bases from V and 2 bases from J, leaving 8 bases between. Germline loops: CDR1 GTSNPN, CDR2 SVGIG (reference sequence). CDR3 loop: CAWSVGRTGANVLTF. DNA for the CDR3: TGTGCCTGGAGTGTCGGACGGACTGGGGCCAACGTCCTGACTTTC.

This clonotype occurred many times. The V gene is TRBV11-1, the J gene TRBJ1-1; 7 bases align to TRBD1. This CDR3 contains 15 residues. V lost 5 bases to trimming and J lost 4 bases; unmatched junction nucleotides: 10. Per the germline V gene, CDR1 is SGHAT and CDR2 is FQDESV (reference sequence). Written as DNA, the CDR3 is TGTGCCAGCAGCCCTCGGACAGGCCTATTCACTGAAGCTTTCTTT. It is translated as CASSPRTGLFTEAFF. Combining the CDR3 with reference TRBV11-1 and TRBJ1-1 gives the whole variable domain EAEVAQSPRYKITEKSQAVAFWCDPISGHATLYWYRQILGQGPELLVQFQDESVVDDSQLPKDRFSAERLKGVDSTLKIQPAELGDSAMYLCASSPRTGLFTEAFFGQGTRLTVV.

This clonotype was recorded at least ten times. One end of the junction fails to match germline, which may point to a read error. This chain connects TRBV7-2 to TRBJ2-7; weak D call: TRBD2 (7 bases). This CDR3 comprises 14 residues. The germline V gene encodes CDR1 SGHTA and CDR2 FQGNSA. CDR3 in DNA: TGTGCCAGCAGTTTAGGGGGAGGGCTCTACGAGCAGTACTTC. This translates into CASSLGGGLYEQYF.

This clonotype came up a few times. V usage is TRBV5-5 and J usage is TRBJ2-2; D unresolved. V was trimmed by 3 bases and J by 4 bases, leaving 13 bases between them. Germline CDR1 reads SGHKS; CDR2 reads YYEKEE (reference sequence). This CDR3 is 15 amino acids long. In DNA form, the CDR3 reads TGTGCCAGCAGCTCGCCGCTGGCGGCCACCGGGGAGCTGTTTTTT. It translates to CASSSPLAATGELFF.

The table lists this clonotype with many counts. This sequence joins TRBV12-3 or TRBV12-4 and TRBJ1-5, with TRBD1 as a possible D gene (6 bases). Trimming removed 0 bases at V and 2 bases at J, with 8 bases between. CDR3 size: 15 residues. CDR3 in DNA: TGTGCCAGCAGTTTAGCGGGACACCGCAATCAGCCCCAGCATTTT. This translates into CASSLAGHRNQPQHF.

This clonotype showed up many times. The chain has TRBV6-1 and TRBJ2-7, with TRBD2 matching 16 bases. Germline V gene sequence: CDR1 MNHNS, CDR2 SASEGT. There are 16 residues in the CDR3. V shed 7 bases and J 5 bases; nucleotides not matched to a gene: 8. CDR3 sequence reads: CASIGTSGRGANEQYF. Here the CDR3 DNA reads TGTGCCAGCATCGGGACTAGCGGGAGGGGCGCCAACGAGCAGTACTTC.

The chain joins TRBV29-1 to TRBJ2-1; no firm D call. From germline, CDR1 is SQVTM and CDR2 ANQGSEA. V lost 0 bases and J 6 bases, leaving 9 bases between the germline ends. The CDR3 has 13 residues. CDR3 DNA: TGCAGCGTTGAAGAGCGGCGTACCAATGAGCAGTTCTTC. This encodes CSVEERRTNEQFF.